The following is a T cell receptor beta chain sequence with its context. The antigen is undetermined. This entry is derived from a study of T cell responses to AZD1222 COVID-19 vaccine. The data were produced by immunoSEQ multiplex PCR, yet TCRdb's version contains in-frame clones alone and is incomplete. The sample includes more than 85,000 clones, roughly 87% seen only once; the top ten take under 3.5%. Study-wide results and limits: Targets within unmutated variant regions were reportedly found for nearly half of spike-specific TCRs.

The sequencing used peripheral blood, collected on day 0 of AZD1222 vaccination. This TCR came from an adult in good health.

DNA of the CDR3: TGTGCCAGCAGCTACGAGCGGGGGTATAATTCACCCCTCCACTTT. Translation: CASSYERGYNSPLHF. The J gene is TRBJ1-6, the V gene TRBV7-8; a possible D gene is TRBD1 (5 bases). The CDR3 contains 15 residues. The V end was cut by 4 bases, the J end by 4 bases, with 11 bases between. The germline gives CDR1 SGHVS, CDR2 FQNEAQ.